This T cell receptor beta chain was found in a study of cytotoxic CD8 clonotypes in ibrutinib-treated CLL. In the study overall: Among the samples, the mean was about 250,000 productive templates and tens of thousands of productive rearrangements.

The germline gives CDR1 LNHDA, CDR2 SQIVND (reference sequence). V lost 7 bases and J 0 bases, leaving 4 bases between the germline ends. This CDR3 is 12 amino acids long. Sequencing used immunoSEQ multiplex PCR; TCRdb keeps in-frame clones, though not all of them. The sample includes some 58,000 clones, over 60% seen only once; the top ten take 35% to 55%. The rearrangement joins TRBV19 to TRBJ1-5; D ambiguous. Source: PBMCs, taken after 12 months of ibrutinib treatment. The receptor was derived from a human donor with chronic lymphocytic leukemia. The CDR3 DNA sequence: TGTGCCAGTACGGATAGCAATCAGCCCCAGCATTTT. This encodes CASTDSNQPQHF. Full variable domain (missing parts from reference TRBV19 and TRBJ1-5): DGGITQSPKYLFRKEGQNVTLSCEQNLNHDAMYWYRQDPGQGLRLIYYSQIVNDFQKGDIAEGYSVSREKKESFPLTVTSAQKNPTAFYLCASTDSNQPQHFGDGTRLSIL.